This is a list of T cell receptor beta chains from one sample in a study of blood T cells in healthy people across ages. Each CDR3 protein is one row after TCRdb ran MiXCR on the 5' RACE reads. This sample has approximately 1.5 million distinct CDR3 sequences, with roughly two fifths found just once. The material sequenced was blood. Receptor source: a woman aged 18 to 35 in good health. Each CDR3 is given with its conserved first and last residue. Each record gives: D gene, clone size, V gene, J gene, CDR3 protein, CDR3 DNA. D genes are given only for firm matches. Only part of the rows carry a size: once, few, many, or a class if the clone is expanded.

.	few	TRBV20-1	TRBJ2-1	CSASRCEQFF	TGCAGTGCTTCCAGGTGTGAGCAGTTCTTC
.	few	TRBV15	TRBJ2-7	CATSREKRSSYEQYF	TGTGCCACCAGCAGAGAGAAGAGGAGCTCCTACGAGCAGTACTTC
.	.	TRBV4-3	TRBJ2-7	CASSHGASYNEQYF	TGCGCCAGCAGCCATGGGGCCTCCTACAATGAGCAGTACTTC
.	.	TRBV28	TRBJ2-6	CASSVSPGANVLTF	TGTGCCAGCAGTGTATCCCCCGGAGCCAACGTCCTGACTTTC
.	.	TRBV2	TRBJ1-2	CAGVRGANYGCTF	.
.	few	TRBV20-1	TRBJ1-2	CSARVHSRDVPGYTF	TGCAGTGCTAGAGTGCACAGCCGGGACGTTCCCGGCTACACCTTC
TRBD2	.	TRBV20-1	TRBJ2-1	CSAKTAGDDEQFF	TGCAGTGCTAAGACCGCGGGGGACGATGAGCAGTTCTTC
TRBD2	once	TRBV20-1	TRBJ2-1	CSARSTSGGPYNEQFF	TGCAGTGCTAGAAGCACTAGCGGGGGGCCTTACAATGAGCAGTTCTTC
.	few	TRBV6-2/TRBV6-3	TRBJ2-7	CASSRQLRTYEQYF	TGTGCCAGCAGCCGACAGCTCCGGACCTACGAGCAGTACTTC
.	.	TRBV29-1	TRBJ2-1	CSAAPTGNNEQFF	TGCAGCGCAGCGCCTACAGGGAACAATGAGCAGTTCTTC
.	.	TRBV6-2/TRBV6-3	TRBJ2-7	CASSRRPPYEQYF	TGTGCCAGCAGTCGGAGGCCGCCTTACGAGCAGTACTTC
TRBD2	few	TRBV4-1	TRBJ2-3	CASSQEVLAGLTDTQYF	TGCGCCAGCAGCCAAGAGGTCCTAGCGGGGTTGACAGATACGCAGTATTTT
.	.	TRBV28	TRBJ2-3	CASSSLNRASTDTQYF	TGTGCCAGCAGTTCCTTAAACAGGGCTAGCACAGATACGCAGTATTTT
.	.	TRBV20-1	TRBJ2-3	CSATIATLRTDTQYF	TGCAGTGCTACCATCGCGACCCTAAGGACAGATACGCAGTATTTT
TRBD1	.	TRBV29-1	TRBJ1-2	CSATPGQGAFGYTF	TGCAGCGCCACCCCGGGACAGGGCGCGTTTGGCTACACCTTC
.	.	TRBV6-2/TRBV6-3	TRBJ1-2	CASSFAGVVFGYTF	TGTGCCAGCAGTTTCGCCGGGGTCGTATTTGGCTACACCTTC
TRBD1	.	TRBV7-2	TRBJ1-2	CASSSLRPGTGASNYGYTF	TGTGCCAGCAGTTCACTAAGACCCGGGACAGGAGCTTCCAACTATGGCTACACCTTC
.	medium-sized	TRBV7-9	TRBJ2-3	CASLQASTLTDTQYF	TGTGCCAGCCTGCAAGCTAGCACCCTCACAGATACGCAGTATTTT
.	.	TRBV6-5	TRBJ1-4	CASSDSNKKLFF	TGTGCCAGCAGCGACAGTAATAAAAAACTGTTTTTT
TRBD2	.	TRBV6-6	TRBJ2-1	CASSCGSGGANEQFF	TGTGCCAGCAGTTGCGGAAGCGGGGGGGCCAATGAGCAGTTCTTC
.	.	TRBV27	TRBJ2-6	CASSKGVVSGANVLTF	TGTGCCAGCTCCAAGGGGGTCGTCTCTGGGGCCAACGTCCTGACTTTC
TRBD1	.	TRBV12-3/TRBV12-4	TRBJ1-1	CASSPPGQGAKWDTEAFF	TGTGCCAGCAGTCCACCGGGACAGGGGGCGAAGTGGGACACTGAAGCTTTCTTT
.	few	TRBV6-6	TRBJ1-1	CASIIRTASTEAFF	TGTGCCAGCATTATCAGGACAGCCTCCACTGAAGCTTTCTTT
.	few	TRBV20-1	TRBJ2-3	CSAKSQFTDTQYF	TGCAGTGCTAAGTCCCAATTTACAGATACGCAGTATTTT
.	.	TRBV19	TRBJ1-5	CASSIGQTFYQPQHF	TGTGCCAGTAGTATTGGACAGACTTTTTATCAGCCCCAGCATTTT
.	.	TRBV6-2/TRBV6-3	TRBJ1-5	CASSYRDLGYQPQHF	TGTGCCAGCAGTTACCGGGATCTAGGTTATCAGCCCCAGCATTTT
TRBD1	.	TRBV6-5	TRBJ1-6	CASSYSTGRSPLHF	TGTGCCAGCAGTTATTCGACAGGGCGCTCACCCCTCCACTTT
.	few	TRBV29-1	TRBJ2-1	CSVGIVGDPRFSYNEQFF	TGCAGCGTTGGTATTGTGGGGGACCCAAGGTTCTCCTACAATGAGCAGTTCTTC
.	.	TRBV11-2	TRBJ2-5	CASSLVRDEETQYF	TGTGCCAGCAGCTTAGTCCGGGACGAAGAGACCCAGTACTTC
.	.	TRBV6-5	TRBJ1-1	CASSYLVTTLNTEAFF	TGTGCCAGCAGTTATCTCGTGACGACATTGAACACTGAAGCTTTCTTT
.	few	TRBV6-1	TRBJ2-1	CASRRDNDNEQFF	TGTGCCAGCCGCCGGGACAATGACAATGAGCAGTTCTTC
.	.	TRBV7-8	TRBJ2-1	CASSLAASPGFF	TGTGCCAGCAGCTTAGCGGCTTCCCCAGGGTTCTTC
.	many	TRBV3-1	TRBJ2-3	CASSQEGRGDTQYF	TGTGCCAGCAGCCAAGAAGGTCGGGGAGATACGCAGTATTTT
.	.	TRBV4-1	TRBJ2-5	CASSQDPRTDEQYF	TGCGCCAGCAGCCAAGACCCTAGAACGGATGAGCAGTACTTC
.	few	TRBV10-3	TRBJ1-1	CAIRGVSTEAFF	TGTGCCATCAGAGGGGTTTCAACTGAAGCTTTCTTT
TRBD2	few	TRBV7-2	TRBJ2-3	CASSFSGSVDTQYF	TGTGCCAGCAGCTTTAGCGGGAGTGTAGATACGCAGTATTTT
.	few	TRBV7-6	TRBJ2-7	CASSQGGQDYEQYF	TGTGCCAGCAGTCAGGGGGGGCAAGACTACGAGCAGTACTTC
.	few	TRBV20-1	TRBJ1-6	CSVDSPLHF	TGCAGTGTAGATTCACCCCTCCACTTT
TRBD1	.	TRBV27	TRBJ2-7	CASSAWTGRTYEQYF	TGTGCCAGCAGTGCCTGGACAGGGAGGACCTACGAGCAGTACTTC
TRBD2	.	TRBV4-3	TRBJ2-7	CASSKTSGRNYEQYF	TGCGCCAGCAGCAAGACTAGCGGGAGAAACTACGAGCAGTACTTC
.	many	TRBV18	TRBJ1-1	CASSGETTEAFF	TGTGCCAGCTCGGGGGAGACCACTGAAGCTTTCTTT